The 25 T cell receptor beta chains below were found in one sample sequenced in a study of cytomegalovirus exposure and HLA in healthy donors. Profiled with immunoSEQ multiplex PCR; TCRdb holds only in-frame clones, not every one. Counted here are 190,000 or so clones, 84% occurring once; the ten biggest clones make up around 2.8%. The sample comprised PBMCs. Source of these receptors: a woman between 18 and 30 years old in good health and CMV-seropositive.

CDR3 loop: CASSVPSGGLSYNEQFF. As DNA, the CDR3 is TGTGCCAGCAGCGTACCTAGCGGGGGCCTGTCCTACAATGAGCAGTTCTTC. The chain couples TRBV9 to TRBJ2-1; 10 nucleotides match TRBD2. The germline V gene has CDR1 SGDLS and CDR2 YYNGEE. The CDR3 sequence is 17 residues long. V dropped 1 base and J dropped 1; count of bases not matched to a gene: 5.

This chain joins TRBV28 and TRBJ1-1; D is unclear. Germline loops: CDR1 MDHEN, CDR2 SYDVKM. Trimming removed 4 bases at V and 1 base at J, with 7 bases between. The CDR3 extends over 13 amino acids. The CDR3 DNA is TGTGCCAGCAGTTATAACAGGAACACTGAAGCTTTCTTT. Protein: CASSYNRNTEAFF.

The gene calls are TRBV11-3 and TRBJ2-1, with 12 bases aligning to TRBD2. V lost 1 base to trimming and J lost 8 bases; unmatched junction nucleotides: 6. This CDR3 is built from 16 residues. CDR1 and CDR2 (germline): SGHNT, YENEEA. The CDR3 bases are TGTGCCAGCAGCTTAGGGCCGCTAGCGGGGGGGGATGAGCAGTTCTTC. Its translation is CASSLGPLAGGDEQFF.

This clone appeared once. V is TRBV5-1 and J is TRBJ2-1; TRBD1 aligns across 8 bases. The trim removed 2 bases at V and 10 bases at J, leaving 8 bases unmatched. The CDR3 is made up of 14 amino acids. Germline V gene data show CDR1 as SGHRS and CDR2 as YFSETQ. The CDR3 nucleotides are TGCGCCAGCAGCTTTAGGACAGGGTCAGAGGAGCAGTTCTTC. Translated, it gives CASSFRTGSEEQFF.

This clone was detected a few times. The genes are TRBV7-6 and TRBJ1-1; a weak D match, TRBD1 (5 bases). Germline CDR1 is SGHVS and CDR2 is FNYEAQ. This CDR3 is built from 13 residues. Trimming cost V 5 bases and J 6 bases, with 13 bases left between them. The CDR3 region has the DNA TGTGCCAGCAGCCAGGGCAGGGCCGCTGAAGCTTTCTTT. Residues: CASSQGRAAEAFF.

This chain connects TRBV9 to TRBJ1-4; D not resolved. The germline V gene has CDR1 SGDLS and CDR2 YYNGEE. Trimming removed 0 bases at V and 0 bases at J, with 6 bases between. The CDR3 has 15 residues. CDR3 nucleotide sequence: TGTGCCAGCAGCGTAGGGGCGACAACTAATGAAAAACTGTTTTTT. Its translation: CASSVGATTNEKLFF. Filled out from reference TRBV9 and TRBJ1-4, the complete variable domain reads DSGVTQTPKHLITATGQRVTLRCSPRSGDLSVYWYQQSLDQGLQFLIQYYNGEERAKGNILERFSAQQFPDLHSELNLSSLELGDSALYFCASSVGATTNEKLFFGSGTQLSVL.

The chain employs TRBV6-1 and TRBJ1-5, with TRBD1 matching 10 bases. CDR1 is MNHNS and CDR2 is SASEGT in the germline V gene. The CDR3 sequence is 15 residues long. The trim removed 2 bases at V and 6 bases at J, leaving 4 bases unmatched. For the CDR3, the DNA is TGTGCCAGCAGTGAAAGGACAGGGGGGAGTCAGCCCCAGCATTTT. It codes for CASSERTGGSQPQHF.

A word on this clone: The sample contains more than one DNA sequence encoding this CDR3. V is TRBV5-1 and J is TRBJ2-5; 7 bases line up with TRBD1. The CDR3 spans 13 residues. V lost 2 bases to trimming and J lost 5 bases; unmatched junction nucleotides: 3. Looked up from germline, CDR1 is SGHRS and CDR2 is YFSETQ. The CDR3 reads CASSLNRGETQYF. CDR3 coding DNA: TGCGCCAGCAGCTTAAACAGGGGTGAGACCCAGTACTTC.

CDR3 bases: TGTGCCAGCAGCTTTGAAGACAGTTATAGCAATCAGCCCCAGCATTTT. Its protein is CASSFEDSYSNQPQHF. V and J are TRBV5-8 and TRBJ1-5, with a tentative D call TRBD1 (5 bases). The CDR3 extends over 16 amino acids. CDR1 SGHTS and CDR2 YDEGEE come from the germline V gene. Trimming shortened V by 2 bases and J by 0 bases, and 12 bases separated the two germline ends.

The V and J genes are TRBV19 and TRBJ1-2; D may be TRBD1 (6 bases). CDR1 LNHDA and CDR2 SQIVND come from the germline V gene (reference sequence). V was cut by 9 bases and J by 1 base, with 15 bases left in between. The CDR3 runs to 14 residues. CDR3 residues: CASNTGSLNYGYTF. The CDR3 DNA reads TGTGCCAGCAATACAGGGTCCCTTAACTATGGCTACACCTTC.

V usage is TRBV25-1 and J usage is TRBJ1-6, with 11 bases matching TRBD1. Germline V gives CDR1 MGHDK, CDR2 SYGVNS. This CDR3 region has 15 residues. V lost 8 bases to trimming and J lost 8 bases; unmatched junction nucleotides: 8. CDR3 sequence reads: CASVPPGQGDSPLHF. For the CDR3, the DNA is TGTGCCAGCGTACCACCGGGACAGGGGGATTCACCCCTCCACTTT.

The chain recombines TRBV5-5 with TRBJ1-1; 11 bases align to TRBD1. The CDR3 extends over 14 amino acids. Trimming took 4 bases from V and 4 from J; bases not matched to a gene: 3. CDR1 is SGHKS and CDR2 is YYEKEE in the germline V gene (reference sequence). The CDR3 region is CASSMDRGPTEAFF. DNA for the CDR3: TGTGCCAGCAGCATGGACAGGGGGCCCACTGAAGCTTTCTTT.

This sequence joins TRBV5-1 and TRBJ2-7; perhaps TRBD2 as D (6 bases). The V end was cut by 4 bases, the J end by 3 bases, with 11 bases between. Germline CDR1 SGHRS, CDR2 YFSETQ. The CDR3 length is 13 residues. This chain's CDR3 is CASSLGDFYEQYF. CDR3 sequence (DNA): TGCGCCAGCAGCCTTGGGGACTTCTACGAGCAGTACTTC.

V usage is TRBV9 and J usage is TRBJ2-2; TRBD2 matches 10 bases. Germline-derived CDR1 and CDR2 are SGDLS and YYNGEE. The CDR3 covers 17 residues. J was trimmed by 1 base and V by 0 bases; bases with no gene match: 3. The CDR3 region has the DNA TGTGCCAGCAGCGTAGATAGCGGGGGGCGGAACACCGGGGAGCTGTTTTTT. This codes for CASSVDSGGRNTGELFF.

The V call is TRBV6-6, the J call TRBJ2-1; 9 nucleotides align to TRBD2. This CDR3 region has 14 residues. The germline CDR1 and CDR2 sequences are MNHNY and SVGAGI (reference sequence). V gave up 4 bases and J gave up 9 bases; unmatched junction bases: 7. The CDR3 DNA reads TGTGCCAGCAGTTTGGCGGGGGGGCCGGGTGAGCAGTTCTTC. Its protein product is CASSLAGGPGEQFF.

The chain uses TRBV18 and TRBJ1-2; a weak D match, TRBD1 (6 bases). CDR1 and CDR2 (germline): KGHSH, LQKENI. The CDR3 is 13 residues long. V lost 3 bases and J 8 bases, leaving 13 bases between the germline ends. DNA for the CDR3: TGTGCCAGCTCACCCGACACAGGGATCGGCTACACCTTC. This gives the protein CASSPDTGIGYTF.

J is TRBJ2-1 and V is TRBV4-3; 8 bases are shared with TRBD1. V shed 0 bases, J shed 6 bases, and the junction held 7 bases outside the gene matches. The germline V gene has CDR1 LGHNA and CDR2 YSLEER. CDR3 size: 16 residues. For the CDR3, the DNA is TGCGCCAGCAGCCAAGATGGGGTCCAGGGGGCCAATGAGCAGTTCTTC. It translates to CASSQDGVQGANEQFF.

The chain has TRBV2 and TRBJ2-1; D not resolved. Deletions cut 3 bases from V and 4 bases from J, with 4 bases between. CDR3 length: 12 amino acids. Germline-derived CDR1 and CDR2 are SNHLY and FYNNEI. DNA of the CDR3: TGTGCCAGCAGTGATATTTACAATGAGCAGTTCTTC. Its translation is CASSDIYNEQFF.

CDR3 DNA sequence: TGTGCCACCAGCAGAGATATCGGGACCCAGTACTTC. Translated, it gives CATSRDIGTQYF. V gene TRBV15 combines with J gene TRBJ2-5; D gene uncertain. The CDR3 totals 12 residues. Trimming stripped 0 bases from V and 7 bases from J, with 6 bases between. Germline V gene sequence: CDR1 LNHNV, CDR2 YYDKDF (reference sequence).

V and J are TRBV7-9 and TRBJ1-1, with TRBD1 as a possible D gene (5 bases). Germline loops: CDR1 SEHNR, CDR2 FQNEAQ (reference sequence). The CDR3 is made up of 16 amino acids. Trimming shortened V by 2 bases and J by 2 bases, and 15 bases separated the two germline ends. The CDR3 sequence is CASSLWTPPFNTEAFF. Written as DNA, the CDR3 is TGTGCCAGCAGCTTATGGACACCTCCGTTCAACACTGAAGCTTTCTTT.

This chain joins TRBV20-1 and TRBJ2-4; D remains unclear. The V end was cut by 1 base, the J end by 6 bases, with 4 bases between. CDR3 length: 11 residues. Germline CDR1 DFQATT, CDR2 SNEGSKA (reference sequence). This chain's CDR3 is CSARAGNIQYF. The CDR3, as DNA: TGCAGTGCTAGAGCAGGAAACATTCAGTACTTC.

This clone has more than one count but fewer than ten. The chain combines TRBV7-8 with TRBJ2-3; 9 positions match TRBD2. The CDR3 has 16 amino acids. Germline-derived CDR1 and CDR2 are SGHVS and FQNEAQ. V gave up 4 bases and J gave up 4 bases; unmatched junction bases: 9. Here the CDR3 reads CASSSPRGGGADTQYF. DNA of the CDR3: TGTGCCAGCAGCTCCCCGCGGGGGGGAGGGGCAGATACGCAGTATTTT.

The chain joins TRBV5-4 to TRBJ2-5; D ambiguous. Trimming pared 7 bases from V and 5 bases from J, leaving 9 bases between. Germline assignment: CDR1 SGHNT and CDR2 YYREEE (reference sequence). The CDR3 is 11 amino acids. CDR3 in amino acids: CASSNGETQYF. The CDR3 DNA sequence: TGTGCCAGCTCTAACGGGGAGACCCAGTACTTC.

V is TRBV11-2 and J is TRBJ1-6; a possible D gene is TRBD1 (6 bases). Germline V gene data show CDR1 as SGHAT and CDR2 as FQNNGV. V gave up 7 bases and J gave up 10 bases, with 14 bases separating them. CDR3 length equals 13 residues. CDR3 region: CASTRGAGSPLHF. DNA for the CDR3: TGTGCCAGCACCCGGGGGGCCGGGTCACCCCTCCACTTT.

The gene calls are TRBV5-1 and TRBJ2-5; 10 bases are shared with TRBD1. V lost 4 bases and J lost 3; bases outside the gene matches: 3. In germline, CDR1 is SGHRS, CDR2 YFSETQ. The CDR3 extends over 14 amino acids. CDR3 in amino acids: CASSLGTGEETQYF. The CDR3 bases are TGCGCCAGCAGCCTTGGGACAGGGGAAGAGACCCAGTACTTC.